This is a list of T cell receptor beta chains from one sample in a study of blood T cells in healthy people across ages. TCRdb processed the 5' RACE reads anew with MiXCR; each CDR3 protein has one entry. The sample contains 650,000 to 700,000 distinct CDR3 sequences, over 40% of which appear only once. Material for sequencing was blood. The receptors were gathered from a woman aged 80 or over in good health. Each CDR3 is given with its conserved first and last residue. The order of the fields is clone size, D gene, J gene, V gene, CDR3 protein, CDR3 DNA. D genes are given only for firm matches. Size tells how often a clone was seen (once, few, many) or the class of an expanded clone, and some rows leave it out.

abundance: many; d_gene: -; j_gene: TRBJ1-2; v_gene: TRBV12-3/TRBV12-4; CDR3aa: CASSLSSTGSYPYTF; CDR3nt: TGTGCCAGCAGCCTTTCCTCGACAGGCTCCTATCCCTACACCTTC
abundance: many; d_gene: TRBD2; j_gene: TRBJ2-1; v_gene: TRBV12-3/TRBV12-4; CDR3aa: CASSLARGSEQFF; CDR3nt: TGTGCCAGCAGTTTAGCGCGGGGGAGTGAGCAGTTCTTC
abundance: few; d_gene: -; j_gene: TRBJ1-2; v_gene: TRBV27; CDR3aa: CASSLAGENGYTF; CDR3nt: TGTGCCAGCAGTTTGGCAGGGGAGAATGGCTACACCTTC
abundance: -; d_gene: -; j_gene: TRBJ2-1; v_gene: TRBV20-1; CDR3aa: CMWSSGYNEQFF; CDR3nt: TGCATGTGGAGCTCGGGGTACAATGAGCAGTTCTTC
abundance: -; d_gene: -; j_gene: TRBJ2-7; v_gene: TRBV27; CDR3aa: CAGSSAGSSYEQYF; CDR3nt: TGTGCCGGCAGTTCGGCAGGGAGCTCCTACGAGCAGTACTTC
abundance: -; d_gene: TRBD1; j_gene: TRBJ2-1; v_gene: TRBV27; CDR3aa: CASSTRQGSNEQFF; CDR3nt: TGTGCCAGCAGTACCAGACAGGGGAGCAATGAGCAGTTCTTC
abundance: -; d_gene: -; j_gene: TRBJ1-2; v_gene: TRBV30; CDR3aa: CAWIGSGYGYTF; CDR3nt: TGTGCCTGGATAGGGAGCGGCTATGGCTACACCTTC
abundance: -; d_gene: -; j_gene: TRBJ2-7; v_gene: TRBV4-1; CDR3aa: CASSLQYRDVYEQYF; CDR3nt: TGCGCCAGCAGCCTGCAATACAGGGATGTATACGAGCAGTACTTC
abundance: few; d_gene: TRBD1; j_gene: TRBJ1-4; v_gene: TRBV29-1; CDR3aa: CSASTGGYEKLFF; CDR3nt: TGCAGCGCTTCGACAGGGGGTTACGAAAAACTGTTTTTT
abundance: few; d_gene: -; j_gene: TRBJ2-3; v_gene: TRBV4-2; CDR3aa: CASSQDRGGRLTDTQYF; CDR3nt: TGTGCCAGCAGCCAAGATCGCGGGGGCCGACTCACAGATACGCAGTATTTT
abundance: -; d_gene: TRBD2; j_gene: TRBJ2-3; v_gene: TRBV6-4; CDR3aa: CASSDSGLGTDTQYF; CDR3nt: TGTGCCAGCAGTGACTCGGGACTAGGCACAGATACGCAGTATTTT
abundance: few; d_gene: -; j_gene: TRBJ2-2; v_gene: TRBV20-1; CDR3aa: CSTPTAGELFF; CDR3nt: TGCAGTACACCCACTGCCGGGGAGCTGTTTTTT
abundance: -; d_gene: -; j_gene: TRBJ2-5; v_gene: TRBV27; CDR3aa: CASRSGSVGQETQYF; CDR3nt: TGTGCCAGCAGATCCGGTTCCGTCGGACAAGAGACCCAGTACTTC
abundance: -; d_gene: -; j_gene: TRBJ2-1; v_gene: TRBV27; CDR3aa: CASGGLGYNEQFF; CDR3nt: TGTGCCAGCGGGGGGTTGGGGTACAATGAGCAGTTCTTC
abundance: -; d_gene: TRBD2; j_gene: TRBJ2-7; v_gene: TRBV7-9; CDR3aa: CASSFGKTSGIVANSYEQYF; CDR3nt: TGTGCCAGCAGCTTCGGGAAGACTAGCGGGATTGTGGCCAACTCCTACGAGCAGTACTTC
abundance: few; d_gene: TRBD1; j_gene: TRBJ1-2; v_gene: TRBV5-1; CDR3aa: CASSLARDRGFGYTF; CDR3nt: TGCGCCAGCAGCTTGGCCCGGGACAGGGGATTTGGCTACACCTTC
abundance: -; d_gene: -; j_gene: TRBJ2-7; v_gene: TRBV29-1; CDR3aa: CSVGEAYEQYF; CDR3nt: TGCAGCGTTGGAGAGGCCTACGAGCAGTACTTC
abundance: few; d_gene: -; j_gene: TRBJ1-1; v_gene: TRBV14; CDR3aa: CASSHWGANTEAFF; CDR3nt: TGTGCCAGCAGCCATTGGGGGGCGAACACTGAAGCTTTCTTT
abundance: -; d_gene: -; j_gene: TRBJ1-4; v_gene: TRBV20-1; CDR3aa: CSARDPVYKKLFF; CDR3nt: TGCAGTGCTAGAGACCCTGTTTATAAAAAACTGTTTTTT
abundance: many; d_gene: TRBD1; j_gene: TRBJ1-2; v_gene: TRBV6-6; CDR3aa: CASSPGTGGYGYTF; CDR3nt: TGTGCCAGCAGTCCCGGGACAGGGGGCTATGGCTACACCTTC
abundance: -; d_gene: -; j_gene: TRBJ2-5; v_gene: TRBV10-3; CDR3aa: CAISRMTSETQYF; CDR3nt: TGTGCCATCAGTCGAATGACCAGCGAGACCCAGTACTTC
abundance: -; d_gene: -; j_gene: TRBJ2-3; v_gene: TRBV21-1; CDR3aa: CASSPNGTPTDAQYF; CDR3nt: TGCGCCAGCAGCCCGAACGGGACCCCCACAGATGCGCAGTATTTT